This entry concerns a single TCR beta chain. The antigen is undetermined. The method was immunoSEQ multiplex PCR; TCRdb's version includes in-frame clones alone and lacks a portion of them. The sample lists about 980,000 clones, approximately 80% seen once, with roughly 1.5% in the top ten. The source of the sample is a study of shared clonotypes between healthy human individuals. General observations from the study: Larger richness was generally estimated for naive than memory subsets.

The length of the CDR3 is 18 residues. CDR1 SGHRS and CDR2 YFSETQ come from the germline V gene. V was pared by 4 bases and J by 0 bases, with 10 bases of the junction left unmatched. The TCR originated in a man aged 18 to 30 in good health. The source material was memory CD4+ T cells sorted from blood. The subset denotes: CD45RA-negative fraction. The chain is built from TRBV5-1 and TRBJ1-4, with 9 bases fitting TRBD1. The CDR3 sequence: CASSERPTGGATNEKLFF. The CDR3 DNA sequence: TGCGCCAGCAGCGAGAGACCGACAGGGGGGGCAACTAATGAAAAACTGTTTTTT.